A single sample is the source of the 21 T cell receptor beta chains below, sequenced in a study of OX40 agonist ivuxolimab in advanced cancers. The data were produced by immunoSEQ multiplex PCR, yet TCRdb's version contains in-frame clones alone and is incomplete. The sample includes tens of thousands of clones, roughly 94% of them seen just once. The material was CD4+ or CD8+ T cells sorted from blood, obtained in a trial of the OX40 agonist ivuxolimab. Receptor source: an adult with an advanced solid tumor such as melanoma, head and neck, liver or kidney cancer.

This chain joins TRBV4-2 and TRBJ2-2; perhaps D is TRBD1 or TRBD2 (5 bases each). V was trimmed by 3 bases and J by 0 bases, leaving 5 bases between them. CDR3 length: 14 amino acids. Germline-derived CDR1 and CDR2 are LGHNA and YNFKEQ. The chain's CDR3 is CASSQGPNTGELFF. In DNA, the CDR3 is TGTGCCAGCAGCCAGGGACCGAACACCGGGGAGCTGTTTTTT.

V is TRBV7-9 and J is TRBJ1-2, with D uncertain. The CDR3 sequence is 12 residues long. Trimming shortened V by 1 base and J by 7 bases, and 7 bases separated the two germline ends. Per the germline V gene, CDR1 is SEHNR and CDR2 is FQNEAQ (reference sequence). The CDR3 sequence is CASSLVEGGYTF. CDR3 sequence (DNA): TGTGCCAGCAGCTTAGTGGAGGGTGGCTACACCTTC.

The CDR3 DNA sequence: TGTGCCAGCAGTTACTCGAGGGACCTACCAACCTACGAGCAGTACTTC. Translating it yields CASSYSRDLPTYEQYF. The chain links TRBV6-6 to TRBJ2-7; D may match TRBD1 or TRBD2 (5 bases each). V lost 0 bases and J 2 bases, leaving 14 bases between the germline ends. Per the germline V gene, CDR1 is MNHNY and CDR2 is SVGAGI (reference sequence). The CDR3 totals 16 residues.

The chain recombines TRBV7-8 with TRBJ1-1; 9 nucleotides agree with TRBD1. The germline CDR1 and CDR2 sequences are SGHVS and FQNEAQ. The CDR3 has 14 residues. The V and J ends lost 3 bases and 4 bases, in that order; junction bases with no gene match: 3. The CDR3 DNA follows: TGTGCCAGCAGCTTTAGGACAGGGGCCACTGAAGCTTTCTTT. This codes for CASSFRTGATEAFF. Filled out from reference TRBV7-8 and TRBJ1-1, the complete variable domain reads GAGVSQSPRYKVAKRGQDVALRCDPISGHVSLFWYQQALGQGPEFLTYFQNEAQLDKSGLPSDRFFAERPEGSVSTLKIQRTQQEDSAVYLCASSFRTGATEAFFGQGTRLTVV.

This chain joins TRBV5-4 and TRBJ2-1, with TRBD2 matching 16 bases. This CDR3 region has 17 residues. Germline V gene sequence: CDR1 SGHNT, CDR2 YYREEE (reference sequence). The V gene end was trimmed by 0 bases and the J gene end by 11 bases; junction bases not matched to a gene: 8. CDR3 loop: CASSLEAWGLAGGKQFF. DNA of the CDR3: TGTGCCAGCAGCTTGGAGGCCTGGGGACTAGCGGGAGGGAAGCAGTTCTTC. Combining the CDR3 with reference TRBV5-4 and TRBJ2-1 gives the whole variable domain ETGVTQSPTHLIKTRGQQVTLRCSSQSGHNTVSWYQQALGQGPQFIFQYYREEENGRGNFPPRFSGLQFPNYSSELNVNALELDDSALYLCASSLEAWGLAGGKQFFGPGTRLTVL.

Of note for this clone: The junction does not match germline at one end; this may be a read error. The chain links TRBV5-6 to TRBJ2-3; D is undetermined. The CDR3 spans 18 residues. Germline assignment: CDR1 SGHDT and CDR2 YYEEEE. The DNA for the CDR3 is TGTGCCAGCAGTTTGGGCGTCTACACCCGCCAACTGGCAGATACGCAGTATTTT. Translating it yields CASSLGVYTRQLADTQYF.

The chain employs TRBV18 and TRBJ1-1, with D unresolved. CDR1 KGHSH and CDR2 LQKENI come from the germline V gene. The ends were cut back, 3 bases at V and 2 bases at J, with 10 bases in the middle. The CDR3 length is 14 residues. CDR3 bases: TGTGCCAGCTCACCGCTTCAGGAAAACACTGAAGCTTTCTTT. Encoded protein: CASSPLQENTEAFF.

The DNA for the CDR3 is TGTGCCAGCAGTTTGATTAAGGACTCCTACGAGCAGTACTTC. Translated: CASSLIKDSYEQYF. The chain combines TRBV27 with TRBJ2-7; D gene uncertain. From germline, CDR1 is MNHEY and CDR2 SMNVEV (reference sequence). The V end lost 3 bases, the J end lost 0 bases, and 9 bases lay between the germline ends. The CDR3 length is 14 residues.

The CDR3 here is CASSITGYGNTEAFF. CDR3 in DNA: TGTGCCAGTAGTATAACCGGGTATGGGAACACTGAAGCTTTCTTT. This sequence joins TRBV19 and TRBJ1-1, with unresolved D. V shed 2 bases and J shed 1 base, with 11 bases lying between them. The CDR3 consists of 15 residues. In germline, CDR1 is LNHDA, CDR2 SQIVND (reference sequence).

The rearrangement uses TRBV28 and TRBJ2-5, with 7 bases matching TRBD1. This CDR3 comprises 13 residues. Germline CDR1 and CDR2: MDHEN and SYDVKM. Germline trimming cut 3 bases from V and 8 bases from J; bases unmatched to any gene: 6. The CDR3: CASSLMTGKTQYF. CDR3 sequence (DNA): TGTGCCAGCAGTTTGATGACAGGGAAAACCCAGTACTTC. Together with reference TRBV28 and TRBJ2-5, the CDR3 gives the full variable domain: DVKVTQSSRYLVKRTGEKVFLECVQDMDHENMFWYRQDPGLGLRLIYFSYDVKMKEKGDIPEGYSVSREKKERFSLILESASTNQTSMYLCASSLMTGKTQYFGPGTRLLVL.

CDR3 DNA sequence: TGTGCCAGCTCACCCCCGGGGACGAACTACAATGAGCAGTTCTTC. It is translated as CASSPPGTNYNEQFF. The J gene is TRBJ2-1, the V gene TRBV18, with D perhaps being TRBD1 or TRBD2 (5 bases each). CDR3 size: 15 residues. Trimming cost V 3 bases and J 3 bases, with 12 bases left between them. Germline CDR1 and CDR2: KGHSH and LQKENI.

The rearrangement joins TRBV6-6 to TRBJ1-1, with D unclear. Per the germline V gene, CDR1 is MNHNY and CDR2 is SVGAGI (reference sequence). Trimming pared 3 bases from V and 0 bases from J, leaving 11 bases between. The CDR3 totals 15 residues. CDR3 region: CASSYSGVMNTEAFF. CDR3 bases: TGTGCCAGCAGTTATTCAGGAGTTATGAACACTGAAGCTTTCTTT.

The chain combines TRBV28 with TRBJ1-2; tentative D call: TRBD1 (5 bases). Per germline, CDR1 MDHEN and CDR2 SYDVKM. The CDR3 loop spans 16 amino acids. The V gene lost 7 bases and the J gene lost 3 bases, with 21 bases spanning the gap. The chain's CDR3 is CASIPGPRVRDYGYTF. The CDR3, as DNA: TGTGCCAGCATACCGGGACCTAGGGTTAGGGACTATGGCTACACCTTC.

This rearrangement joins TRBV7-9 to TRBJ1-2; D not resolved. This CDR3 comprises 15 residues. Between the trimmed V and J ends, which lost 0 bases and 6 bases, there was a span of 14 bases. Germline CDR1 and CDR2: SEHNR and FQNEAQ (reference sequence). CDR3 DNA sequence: TGTGCCAGCAGCTTAGCGGACTCCGAAAGAAATGGCTACACCTTC. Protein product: CASSLADSERNGYTF.

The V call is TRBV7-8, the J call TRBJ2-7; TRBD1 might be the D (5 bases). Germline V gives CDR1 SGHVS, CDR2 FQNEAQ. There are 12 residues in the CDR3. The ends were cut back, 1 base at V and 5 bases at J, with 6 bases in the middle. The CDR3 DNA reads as TGTGCCAGCAGCTTAGGGGGCGACGAGCAGTACTTC. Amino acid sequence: CASSLGGDEQYF.

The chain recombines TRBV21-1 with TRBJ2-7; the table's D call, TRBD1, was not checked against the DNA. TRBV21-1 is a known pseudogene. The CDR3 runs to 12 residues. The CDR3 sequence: CASTGTVGEQYF. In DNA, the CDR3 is TGTGCCAGCACGGGGACAGTTGGCGAGCAGTACTTC.

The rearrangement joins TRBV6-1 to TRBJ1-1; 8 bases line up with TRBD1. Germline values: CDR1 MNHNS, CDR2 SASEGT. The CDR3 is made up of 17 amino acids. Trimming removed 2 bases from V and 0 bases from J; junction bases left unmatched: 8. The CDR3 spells CASSEWGQAMMNTEAFF. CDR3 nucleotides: TGTGCCAGCAGTGAATGGGGACAGGCGATGATGAACACTGAAGCTTTCTTT.

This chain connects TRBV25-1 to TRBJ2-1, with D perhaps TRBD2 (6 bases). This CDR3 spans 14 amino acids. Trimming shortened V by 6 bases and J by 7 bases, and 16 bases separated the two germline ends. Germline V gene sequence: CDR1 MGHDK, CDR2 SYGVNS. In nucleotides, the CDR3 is TGTGCCAGCAGGACGGGCGGGGATGGGAATGAGCAGTTCTTC. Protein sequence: CASRTGGDGNEQFF.

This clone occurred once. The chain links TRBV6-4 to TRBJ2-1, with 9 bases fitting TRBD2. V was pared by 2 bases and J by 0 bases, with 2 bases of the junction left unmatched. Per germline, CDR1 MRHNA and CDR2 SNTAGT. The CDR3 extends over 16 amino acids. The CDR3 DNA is TGTGCCAGCAGTGACATTAGCGGGGGCTCCTACAATGAGCAGTTCTTC. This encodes CASSDISGGSYNEQFF.

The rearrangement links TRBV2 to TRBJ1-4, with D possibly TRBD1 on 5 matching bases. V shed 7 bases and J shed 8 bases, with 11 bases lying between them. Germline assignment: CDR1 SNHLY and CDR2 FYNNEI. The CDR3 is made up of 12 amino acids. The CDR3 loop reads CASIGQGEKLFF. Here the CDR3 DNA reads TGTGCCAGCATAGGGCAGGGAGAAAAACTGTTTTTT.

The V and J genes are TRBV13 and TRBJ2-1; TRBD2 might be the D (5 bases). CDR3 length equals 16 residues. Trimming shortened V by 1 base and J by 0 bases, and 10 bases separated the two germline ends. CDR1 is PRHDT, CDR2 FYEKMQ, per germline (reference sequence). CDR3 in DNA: TGTGCCAGCAGCTTAGCCGGGGTTGACTCCTACAATGAGCAGTTCTTC. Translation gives CASSLAGVDSYNEQFF.